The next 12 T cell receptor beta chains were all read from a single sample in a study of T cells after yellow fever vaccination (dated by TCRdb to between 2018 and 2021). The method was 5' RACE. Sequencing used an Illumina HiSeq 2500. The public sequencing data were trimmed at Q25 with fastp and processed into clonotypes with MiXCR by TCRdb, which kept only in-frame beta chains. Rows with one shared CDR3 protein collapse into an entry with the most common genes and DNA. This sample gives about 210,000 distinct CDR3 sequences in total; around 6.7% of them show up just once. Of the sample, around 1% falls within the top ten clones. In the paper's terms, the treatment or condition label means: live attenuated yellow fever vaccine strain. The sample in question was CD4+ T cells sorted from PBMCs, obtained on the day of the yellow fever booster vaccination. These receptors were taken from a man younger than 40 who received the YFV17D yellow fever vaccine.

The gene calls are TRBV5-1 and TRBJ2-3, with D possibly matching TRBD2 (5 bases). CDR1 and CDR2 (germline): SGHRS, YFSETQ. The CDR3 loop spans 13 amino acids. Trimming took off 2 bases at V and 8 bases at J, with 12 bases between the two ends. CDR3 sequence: CASSFGGGSTQYF. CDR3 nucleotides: TGCGCCAGCAGCTTTGGAGGCGGCAGTACGCAGTATTTT.

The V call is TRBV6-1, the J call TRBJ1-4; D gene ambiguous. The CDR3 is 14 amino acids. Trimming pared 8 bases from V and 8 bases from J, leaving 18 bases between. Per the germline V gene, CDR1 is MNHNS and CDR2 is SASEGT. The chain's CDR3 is CASSPGPTPEKLFF. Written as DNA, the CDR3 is TGTGCCAGCTCGCCCGGACCTACTCCGGAAAAACTGTTTTTT.

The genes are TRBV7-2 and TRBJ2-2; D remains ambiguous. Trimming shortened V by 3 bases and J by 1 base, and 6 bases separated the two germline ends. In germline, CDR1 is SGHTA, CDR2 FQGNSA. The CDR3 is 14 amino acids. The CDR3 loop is CASSFRMNTGELFF. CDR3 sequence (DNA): TGTGCCAGCAGCTTCAGGATGAACACCGGGGAGCTGTTTTTT.

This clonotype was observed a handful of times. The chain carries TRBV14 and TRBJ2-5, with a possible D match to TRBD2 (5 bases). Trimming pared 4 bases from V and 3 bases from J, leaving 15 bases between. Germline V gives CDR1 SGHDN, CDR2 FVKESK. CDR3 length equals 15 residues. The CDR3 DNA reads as TGTGCCAGCAGCCCAGACCAGCGGCGTAAAGAGACCCAGTACTTC. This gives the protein CASSPDQRRKETQYF.

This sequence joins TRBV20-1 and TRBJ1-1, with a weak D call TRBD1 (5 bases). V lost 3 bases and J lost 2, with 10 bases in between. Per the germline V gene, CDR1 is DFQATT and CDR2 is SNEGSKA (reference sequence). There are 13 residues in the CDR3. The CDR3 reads CSASRVLNTEAFF. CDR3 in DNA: TGCAGTGCTAGCAGGGTCCTTAACACTGAAGCTTTCTTT.

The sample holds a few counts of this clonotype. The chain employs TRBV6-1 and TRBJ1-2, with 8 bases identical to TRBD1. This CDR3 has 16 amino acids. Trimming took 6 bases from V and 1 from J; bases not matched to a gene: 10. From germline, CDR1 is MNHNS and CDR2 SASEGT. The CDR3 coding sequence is TGTGCCAGCAGGAAGACGGGGACAGGACTTAACTATGGCTACACCTTC. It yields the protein CASRKTGTGLNYGYTF.

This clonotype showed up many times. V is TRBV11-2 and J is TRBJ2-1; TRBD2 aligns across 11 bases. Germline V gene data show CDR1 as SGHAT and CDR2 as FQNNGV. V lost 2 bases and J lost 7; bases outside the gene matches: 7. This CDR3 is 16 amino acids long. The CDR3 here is CASSLNSGRDRNEQFF. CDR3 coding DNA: TGTGCCAGCAGCTTAAATAGCGGGAGGGACCGAAATGAGCAGTTCTTC.

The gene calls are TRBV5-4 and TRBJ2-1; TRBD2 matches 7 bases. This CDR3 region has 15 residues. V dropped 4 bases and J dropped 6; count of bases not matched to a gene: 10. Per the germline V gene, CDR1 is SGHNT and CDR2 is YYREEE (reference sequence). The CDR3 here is CASSGTPGTINEQFF. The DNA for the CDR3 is TGTGCCAGCAGCGGAACCCCCGGGACTATCAATGAGCAGTTCTTC.

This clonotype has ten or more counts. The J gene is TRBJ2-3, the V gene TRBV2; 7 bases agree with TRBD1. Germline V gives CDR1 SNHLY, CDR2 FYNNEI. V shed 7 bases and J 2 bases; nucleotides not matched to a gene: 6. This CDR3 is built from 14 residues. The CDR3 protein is CASTGTAVTDTQYF. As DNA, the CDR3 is TGTGCCAGCACGGGGACAGCCGTCACAGATACGCAGTATTTT.

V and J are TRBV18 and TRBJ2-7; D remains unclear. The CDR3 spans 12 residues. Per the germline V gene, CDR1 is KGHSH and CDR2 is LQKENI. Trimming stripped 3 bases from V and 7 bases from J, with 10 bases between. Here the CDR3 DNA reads TGTGCCAGCTCACCGACGACGAGAGAGCAGTACTTC. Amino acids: CASSPTTREQYF.

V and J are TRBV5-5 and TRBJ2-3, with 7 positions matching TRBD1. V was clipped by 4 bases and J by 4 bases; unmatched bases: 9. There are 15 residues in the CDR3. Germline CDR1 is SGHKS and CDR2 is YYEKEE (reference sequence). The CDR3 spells CASSARQGVPDTQYF. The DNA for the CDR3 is TGTGCCAGCAGCGCCCGACAGGGAGTCCCAGATACGCAGTATTTT.

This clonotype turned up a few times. The CDR3 DNA reads TGTGCCAGCAGCTGGAGACTAGCGGCCAACACCGGGGAGCTGTTTTTT. Its protein product is CASSWRLAANTGELFF. The chain links TRBV5-5 to TRBJ2-2, with 9 bases aligning to TRBD2. Looked up from germline, CDR1 is SGHKS and CDR2 is YYEKEE (reference sequence). The CDR3 sequence is 16 residues long. V lost 3 bases, J lost 2 bases, and 5 bases stayed unmatched.